These T cell receptor beta chains were read from a single sample in a study of T cells in Graves' hyperthyroidism and ophthalmopathy. TCRdb fed the multiplex PCR reads into MiXCR, producing one record per CDR3 protein. The table lists some 770,000 distinct CDR3 sequences, about a sixth of them singletons. The source material was blood. The receptors derive from a young man with Graves' hyperthyroidism. The CDR3 runs from the conserved cysteine through the conserved F or W. D genes are given only for firm matches. A clone size is listed for some rows: how often the clone was seen (once, few, many), or a class if it is expanded.

v_call: TRBV20-1
clone_size: .
j_call: TRBJ2-7
d_call: TRBD2
cdr3_nt: TGCAGTGCCGATTCTAGCGGGACCTACGAGCAGTACTTC
cdr3_aa: CSADSSGTYEQYF

v_call: TRBV27
clone_size: many
j_call: TRBJ2-1
d_call: TRBD2
cdr3_nt: TGTGCCAGCAGCCCTAGCGGGACGAGCAATGAGCAGTTCTTC
cdr3_aa: CASSPSGTSNEQFF

v_call: TRBV11-2
clone_size: .
j_call: TRBJ1-6
d_call: .
cdr3_nt: TGTGCCAGCAGCTTTGGCCGTGAAGGATCACCCCTCCACTTT
cdr3_aa: CASSFGREGSPLHF

v_call: TRBV9
clone_size: few
j_call: TRBJ2-5
d_call: TRBD2
cdr3_nt: TGTGCCAGCAGCGTAGTCACTAGCGGGAGGGTATGTGTAGAGACCCAGTACTTC
cdr3_aa: CASSVVTSGRVCVETQYF

v_call: TRBV25-1
clone_size: few
j_call: TRBJ2-1
d_call: .
cdr3_nt: TGTGCCAGCAGTGATCCCCGTCGGGGTGAGCAGTTCTTC
cdr3_aa: CASSDPRRGEQFF

v_call: TRBV6-6
clone_size: many
j_call: TRBJ2-1
d_call: .
cdr3_nt: TGTGCCAGCAGTTACTCGACACAGGCGAAAAACTACAATGAGCAGTTCTTC
cdr3_aa: CASSYSTQAKNYNEQFF

v_call: TRBV28
clone_size: many
j_call: TRBJ2-7
d_call: .
cdr3_nt: TGTGCCAGCAGTCCCTCCACGGCAGGAAAAACCTACGAGCAGTACTTC
cdr3_aa: CASSPSTAGKTYEQYF

v_call: TRBV28
clone_size: many
j_call: TRBJ1-1
d_call: .
cdr3_nt: TGTGCCGGAAAACCGGTAGACGACACTGAAGCTTTCTTT
cdr3_aa: CAGKPVDDTEAFF

v_call: TRBV11-3
clone_size: .
j_call: TRBJ2-1
d_call: .
cdr3_nt: TGTGCCAGCAGCGATCGACATGAGCAGTTCTTC
cdr3_aa: CASSDRHEQFF

v_call: TRBV7-8
clone_size: .
j_call: TRBJ2-5
d_call: TRBD2
cdr3_nt: TGTGCCAGCAGCTTATGGGCTAGCGGGGGGAAACCGCGTTGGTACTTC
cdr3_aa: CASSLWASGGKPRWYF

v_call: TRBV6-2/TRBV6-3
clone_size: .
j_call: TRBJ2-1
d_call: .
cdr3_nt: TGTGCCAGCAGTTACTTGGCGGGAAGCTATTACAATGAGCAGTTCTTC
cdr3_aa: CASSYLAGSYYNEQFF

v_call: TRBV28
clone_size: many
j_call: TRBJ2-3
d_call: TRBD2
cdr3_nt: TGTGCCAGCAAAAGACTAGCGGGATCTGATACGCAGTATTTT
cdr3_aa: CASKRLAGSDTQYF

v_call: TRBV2
clone_size: many
j_call: TRBJ1-4
d_call: TRBD1
cdr3_nt: TGTGCCAGCAGCCGGGACAGGGGGGAAAAACTGTTTTTT
cdr3_aa: CASSRDRGEKLFF

v_call: TRBV19
clone_size: few
j_call: TRBJ2-5
d_call: TRBD1
cdr3_nt: TGTGCCAGTAGTATAGGGGGACAGGGGAGAGAGGAGACCCAGTACTTC
cdr3_aa: CASSIGGQGREETQYF

v_call: TRBV10-1
clone_size: .
j_call: TRBJ1-1
d_call: .
cdr3_nt: TGCGCCAGCAGTGAACGGGTGGACACTGAAGCTTTCTTT
cdr3_aa: CASSERVDTEAFF

v_call: TRBV20-1
clone_size: few
j_call: TRBJ2-3
d_call: .
cdr3_nt: TGCAGTGCTAGAGATACGAGAGGGTTTACAGATACGCAGTATTTT
cdr3_aa: CSARDTRGFTDTQYF

v_call: TRBV20-1
clone_size: few
j_call: TRBJ2-7
d_call: .
cdr3_nt: TGCAGTGCTAGACCTACAGAGAACTACGAGCAGTACTTC
cdr3_aa: CSARPTENYEQYF

v_call: TRBV5-4
clone_size: .
j_call: TRBJ1-2
d_call: .
cdr3_nt: TGTGCCAGCAGCACATACAGGGAAGCGGGGGGCTACACCTTC
cdr3_aa: CASSTYREAGGYTF

v_call: TRBV7-2
clone_size: few
j_call: TRBJ2-7
d_call: TRBD2
cdr3_nt: TGTGCCAGCAGCTTAACTAGCGGGAGCTTCTACGAGCAGTACTTC
cdr3_aa: CASSLTSGSFYEQYF

v_call: TRBV4-1
clone_size: few
j_call: TRBJ2-7
d_call: TRBD2
cdr3_nt: TGCGCCAGCAGCCAAGTAGGGACTAGGGGGATCTCCTACGAGCAGTACTTC
cdr3_aa: CASSQVGTRGISYEQYF

v_call: TRBV6-1
clone_size: many
j_call: TRBJ2-2
d_call: .
cdr3_nt: TGTGCCAGCAGCCAGGACACCCCGAGCACCGGGGAGCTGTTTTTT
cdr3_aa: CASSQDTPSTGELFF

v_call: TRBV20-1
clone_size: few
j_call: TRBJ2-1
d_call: .
cdr3_nt: TGCAGTGCTACGAGACTCCGGTGGAATGAGCAGTTCTTC
cdr3_aa: CSATRLRWNEQFF

v_call: TRBV24-1
clone_size: few
j_call: TRBJ2-5
d_call: .
cdr3_nt: TGTGCCACCAGTGATTTTCCAGAAGAGACCCAGTACTTC
cdr3_aa: CATSDFPEETQYF

v_call: TRBV29-1
clone_size: few
j_call: TRBJ1-2
d_call: TRBD1
cdr3_nt: TGCAGCGTTGAACCCACCGGGACAGGGTCCCTTTTTGGCTATGGCTACACCTTC
cdr3_aa: CSVEPTGTGSLFGYGYTF

v_call: TRBV28
clone_size: many
j_call: TRBJ2-3
d_call: TRBD2
cdr3_nt: TGTGCCAGCAGTTCTCCCGCGGGGGTAACCACAGATACGCAGTATTTT
cdr3_aa: CASSSPAGVTTDTQYF

v_call: TRBV7-9
clone_size: few
j_call: TRBJ2-1
d_call: .
cdr3_nt: TGTGCCAGCAGCTTCTCGGGAATACTTTCCAGTGAGCAGTTCTTC
cdr3_aa: CASSFSGILSSEQFF

v_call: TRBV28
clone_size: .
j_call: TRBJ2-3
d_call: .
cdr3_nt: TGTGCCAGCAGCCCAAGTTTAAGTTGGGAGGAGTCAGATACGCAGTATTTT
cdr3_aa: CASSPSLSWEESDTQYF

v_call: TRBV30
clone_size: many
j_call: TRBJ2-7
d_call: TRBD1
cdr3_nt: TGTGCCTGGAGTCGGGGACAGGGTACATGGGAGCAGTACTTC
cdr3_aa: CAWSRGQGTWEQYF

v_call: TRBV3-2
clone_size: .
j_call: TRBJ2-1
d_call: .
cdr3_nt: TGTGCCACCAAGGGGGGGTCCTACAATGAGCAGTTCTTC
cdr3_aa: CATKGGSYNEQFF